A single sample gave rise to the 25 T cell receptor beta chains below, sequenced in a study of Graves' ophthalmopathy and Graves' hyperthyroidism. For repertoire sequencing, the TCR beta CDR3 regions were amplified from RNA transcripts. The library came from an HTBI-primed first-round RT-PCR and a second-round multiplex PCR. TCRdb reprocessed the multiplex PCR reads with MiXCR, giving one entry per CDR3 protein. The table has about 25,000 distinct CDR3 sequences, about half seen once. The sample was peripheral blood. The source is an adult woman with stable Graves' hyperthyroidism.

This clonotype was counted at least ten times. The CDR3 sequence: CASSPWEGVYGYTF. In DNA, the CDR3 is TGTGCCAGCAGTCCGTGGGAGGGAGTCTATGGCTACACCTTC. This chain links TRBV28 with TRBJ1-2; D not certain. Germline loops: CDR1 MDHEN, CDR2 SYDVKM. This CDR3 has 14 amino acids. V lost 5 bases to trimming and J lost 4 bases, with 14 bases between them.

In this sample, this clonotype turned up many times. The chain carries TRBV5-1 and TRBJ1-3; a possible D gene is TRBD1 (5 bases). This CDR3 contains 15 residues. In germline, CDR1 is SGHRS, CDR2 YFSETQ. V was trimmed by 3 bases and J by 0 bases, leaving 10 bases between them. The CDR3 sequence: CASSSGPFSGNTIYF. CDR3 nucleotide sequence: TGCGCCAGCAGCTCGGGACCCTTCTCTGGAAACACCATATATTTT.

This sequence joins TRBV7-3 and TRBJ2-7, with D uncertain. The germline CDR1 and CDR2 sequences are SGHTA and FQGTGA. This CDR3 has 13 residues. The V gene lost 4 bases and the J gene lost 2 bases, with 9 bases spanning the gap. DNA for the CDR3: TGTGCCAGCAGCTACGACACACCCTACGAGCAGTACTTC. It specifies CASSYDTPYEQYF.

The chain carries TRBV20-1 and TRBJ2-7, with 10 bases fitting TRBD2. V lost 6 bases and J lost 3; bases outside the gene matches: 14. The germline V gene encodes CDR1 DFQATT and CDR2 SNEGSKA (reference sequence). This CDR3 region has 16 residues. CDR3 coding DNA: TGCAGTGCCCCGACACCTCTAGCGGGAGCCGACTACGAGCAGTACTTC. Its protein product is CSAPTPLAGADYEQYF.

This clonotype ranks as medium-sized. This chain joins TRBV24-1 and TRBJ2-3; the D gene could be TRBD1 or TRBD2 (5 bases each). This CDR3 is 17 amino acids long. Trimming took off 2 bases at V and 3 bases at J, with 17 bases between the two ends. Germline CDR1 KGHDR, CDR2 SFDVKD. CDR3 DNA sequence: TGTGCCACCAGTGATTGGTCGGGGACCAGGGAGACAGATACGCAGTATTTT. Its translation is CATSDWSGTRETDTQYF.

The V call is TRBV14, the J call TRBJ2-3; 9 nucleotides match TRBD2. This CDR3 has 16 amino acids. Germline CDR1 is SGHDN and CDR2 is FVKESK. V lost 2 bases to trimming and J lost 4 bases; unmatched junction nucleotides: 7. CDR3 bases: TGTGCCAGCAGCCAATACGGGACTAGCCCCCCAGATACGCAGTATTTT. Translation gives CASSQYGTSPPDTQYF.

In its sample, this clonotype was seen many times. The chain employs TRBV28 and TRBJ1-6, with no clear D. Germline V CDR1 and CDR2: MDHEN, SYDVKM. The CDR3 length is 14 residues. Trimming took 3 bases from V and 7 from J, leaving 10 bases between them. As DNA, the CDR3 is TGTGCCAGCAGTTTTGGTCTGAAAAATTCACCCCTCCACTTT. Its protein is CASSFGLKNSPLHF. The variable domain in full, completed from reference TRBV28 and TRBJ1-6, reads DVKVTQSSRYLVKRTGEKVFLECVQDMDHENMFWYRQDPGLGLRLIYFSYDVKMKEKGDIPEGYSVSREKKERFSLILESASTNQTSMYLCASSFGLKNSPLHFGNGTRLTVT.

The V and J genes are TRBV6-6 and TRBJ2-6; a weak D match, TRBD1 (6 bases). V gave up 4 bases and J gave up 4 bases, with 8 bases separating them. Germline V lookup: CDR1 MNHNY, CDR2 SVGAGI (reference sequence). CDR3 length equals 14 residues. In nucleotides, the CDR3 is TGTGCCAGCAGTTGGGGGACAGGGGCCAACGTCCTGACTTTC. Protein: CASSWGTGANVLTF.

The rearrangement joins TRBV19 to TRBJ1-6, with TRBD1 matching over 9 bases. The CDR3 is 15 residues long. In germline, CDR1 is LNHDA, CDR2 SQIVND (reference sequence). Trimming cost V 4 bases and J 8 bases; bases outside gene matches: 6. CDR3 coding DNA: TGTGCCAGTAGTACACAGGGGGCCTTCGATTCACCCCTCCACTTT. Translation: CASSTQGAFDSPLHF.

The V and J genes are TRBV20-1 and TRBJ2-5; TRBD1 might be the D (6 bases). Trimming took off 4 bases at V and 9 bases at J, with 24 bases between the two ends. The CDR3 has 15 amino acids. Germline values: CDR1 DFQATT, CDR2 SNEGSKA (reference sequence). The CDR3 bases are TGCAGTGCTACCTTGACAGGACCTAGCAATCAGCCCCAGTACTTC. Its protein product is CSATLTGPSNQPQYF.

This clonotype is categorized as medium-sized. The rearrangement uses TRBV2 and TRBJ2-3, with D unclear. There are 12 residues in the CDR3. V gave up 0 bases and J gave up 11 bases, with 9 bases separating them. Germline loops: CDR1 SNHLY, CDR2 FYNNEI. The CDR3 coding sequence is TGTGCCAGCAGTGAAGCGTTACAGAGGCAGTATTTT. Its translation: CASSEALQRQYF. The full variable domain, completed using reference TRBV2 and TRBJ2-3, is EPEVTQTPSHQVTQMGQEVILRCVPISNHLYFYWYRQILGQKVEFLVSFYNNEISEKSEIFDDQFSVERPDGSNFTLKIRSTKLEDSAMYFCASSEALQRQYFGPGTRLTVL.

This clonotype was picked up many times. V is TRBV18 and J is TRBJ2-1; 7 nucleotides match TRBD2. Germline CDR1 and CDR2: KGHSH and LQKENI. J was trimmed by 0 bases and V by 3 bases; bases with no gene match: 5. The CDR3 consists of 16 residues. The DNA for the CDR3 is TGTGCCAGCTCACCGGGTAGCGGGTCCTCCTACAATGAGCAGTTCTTC. It encodes CASSPGSGSSYNEQFF.

The chain carries TRBV7-2 and TRBJ2-7, with D perhaps TRBD2 (6 bases). The CDR3 runs 15 residues. V lost 3 bases to trimming and J lost 6 bases, with 18 bases between them. CDR1 and CDR2 from the germline V gene are SGHTA and FQGNSA. The CDR3 spells CASSFVGGAGSEQYF. DNA of the CDR3: TGTGCCAGCAGCTTTGTGGGCGGAGCGGGTAGCGAGCAGTACTTC.

The table lists this clonotype with a count of one. J is TRBJ2-7 and V is TRBV6-1; possibly TRBD2 for D (5 bases). CDR1 and CDR2 (germline): MNHNS, SASEGT. The V gene lost 0 bases and the J gene lost 12 bases, with 9 bases spanning the gap. This CDR3 contains 11 residues. The CDR3 loop reads CASSEASSGYF. CDR3 nucleotide sequence: TGTGCCAGCAGTGAAGCTTCCAGCGGGTACTTC.

The chain links TRBV20-1 to TRBJ2-1; maybe TRBD2 (5 bases). This CDR3 is built from 10 residues. V lost 3 bases to trimming and J lost 10 bases, with 7 bases between them. Germline V gene lookup returns CDR1 DFQATT and CDR2 SNEGSKA (reference sequence). CDR3 sequence reads: CSAREVEQFF. The CDR3 bases are TGCAGTGCTAGGGAGGTCGAGCAGTTCTTC.

By its share, this clonotype is medium-sized (0.01 to 0.1%). This sequence joins TRBV29-1 and TRBJ2-5, with a possible D match to TRBD1 (5 bases). From germline, CDR1 is SQVTM and CDR2 ANQGSEA. V was clipped by 1 base and J by 5 bases, with 8 bases between them. This CDR3 is 12 amino acids long. Written as DNA, the CDR3 is TGCAGCGTTGAAGTAGGGGTGGAGACCCAGTACTTC. This translates into CSVEVGVETQYF. The complete variable domain, with remaining parts taken from reference TRBV29-1 and TRBJ2-5, reads SAVISQKPSRDICQRGTSLTIQCQVDSQVTMMFWYRQQPGQSLTLIATANQGSEATYESGFVIDKFPISRPNLTFSTLTVSNMSPEDSSIYLCSVEVGVETQYFGPGTRLLVL.

By share, this clonotype counts as medium-sized. The J gene is TRBJ1-2, the V gene TRBV7-9, with TRBD1 as a possible D gene (5 bases). Trimming pared 5 bases from V and 7 bases from J, leaving 11 bases between. The CDR3 runs 12 residues. Germline V CDR1 and CDR2: SEHNR, FQNEAQ (reference sequence). CDR3 loop: CASSRSDTGYTF. The CDR3 DNA sequence: TGTGCCAGCAGCCGTTCGGACACTGGCTACACCTTC.

This clonotype was seen once. A read error may account for a junction end that differs from germline. The chain joins TRBV7-9 to TRBJ2-7, with TRBD2 matching 8 bases. The CDR3 extends over 15 amino acids. Per the germline V gene, CDR1 is SEHNR and CDR2 is FQNEAQ (reference sequence). CDR3 in DNA: TGTGCTAGCAGCTCACGGGGGGGGATGAACTACGATCAGTACTTC. It translates to CASSSRGGMNYDQYF.

This clonotype was recorded many times. The rearrangement uses TRBV6-4 and TRBJ2-1; 10 bases align to TRBD1. From germline, CDR1 is MRHNA and CDR2 SNTAGT. V lost 6 bases and J lost 7; bases outside the gene matches: 9. The CDR3 length is 15 residues. CDR3 region: CASRAGTGVGNEQFF. The CDR3 DNA reads TGTGCCAGCAGGGCCGGGACAGGGGTTGGGAATGAGCAGTTCTTC.

This clonotype occurred many times. The V gene is TRBV5-6, the J gene TRBJ1-1, with 7 bases matching TRBD1. CDR1 is SGHDT, CDR2 YYEEEE, per germline. Trimming cost V 3 bases and J 2 bases; bases outside gene matches: 4. The CDR3 covers 14 residues. The CDR3 region is CASSWGQLNTEAFF. Here the CDR3 DNA reads TGTGCCAGCAGCTGGGGACAGCTTAACACTGAAGCTTTCTTT.

This clonotype appeared once. This CDR3 is missing its conserved last phenylalanine or tryptophan, likely due to a read error. The V and J genes are TRBV28 and TRBJ1-5; 9 nucleotides match TRBD1. Germline CDR1 and CDR2: MDHEN and SYDVKM. This CDR3 region has 14 residues. The CDR3 sequence is CASSVQGATQLQHS. The DNA of the CDR3 is TGTGCCAGCAGTGTACAGGGGGCTACCCAGCTCCAGCATTCT.

The sample holds many counts of this clonotype. The rearrangement links TRBV28 to TRBJ1-2; no clear D gene. Per the germline V gene, CDR1 is MDHEN and CDR2 is SYDVKM. Trimming took off 6 bases at V and 3 bases at J, with 17 bases between the two ends. This CDR3 has 15 residues. The CDR3, as DNA: TGTGCCAGCAGCACCCCTATAGGTGGAGACTATGGCTACACCTTC. This translates into CASSTPIGGDYGYTF.

This clonotype was observed at least ten times. The chain has TRBV6-6 and TRBJ2-7, with TRBD1 matching over 8 bases. With 6 bases clipped from V and 0 bases from J, the junction kept 7 bases outside the gene matches. This CDR3 has 15 amino acids. Germline CDR1 is MNHNY and CDR2 is SVGAGI (reference sequence). CDR3 protein: CASSRQGTSSYEQYF. DNA for the CDR3: TGTGCCAGCAGCCGACAGGGGACGAGCTCCTACGAGCAGTACTTC.

This rearrangement joins TRBV7-9 to TRBJ2-7; 10 bases align to TRBD2. CDR3 size: 14 residues. From germline, CDR1 is SEHNR and CDR2 FQNEAQ (reference sequence). The junction had 4 bases not matched to a gene; V was cut back by 4 bases and J by 4 bases. The CDR3 region has the DNA TGTGCCAGCAGCTACGGGACTAGCGAGTACGAGCAGTACTTC. Translating gives CASSYGTSEYEQYF.

With respect to this clonotype: With a much larger clone just one base away, this may be a read error. V and J are TRBV6-1 and TRBJ2-7; D perhaps matches TRBD2 (6 bases). Trimming took off 11 bases at V and 2 bases at J, with 19 bases between the two ends. The CDR3 is 14 residues long. Germline V CDR1 and CDR2: MNHNS, SASEGT. CDR3 sequence reads: CAASLWRDAYEQYF. Here the CDR3 DNA reads TGTGCCGCTTCCCTCTGGCGGGACGCCTACGAGCAGTACTTC.